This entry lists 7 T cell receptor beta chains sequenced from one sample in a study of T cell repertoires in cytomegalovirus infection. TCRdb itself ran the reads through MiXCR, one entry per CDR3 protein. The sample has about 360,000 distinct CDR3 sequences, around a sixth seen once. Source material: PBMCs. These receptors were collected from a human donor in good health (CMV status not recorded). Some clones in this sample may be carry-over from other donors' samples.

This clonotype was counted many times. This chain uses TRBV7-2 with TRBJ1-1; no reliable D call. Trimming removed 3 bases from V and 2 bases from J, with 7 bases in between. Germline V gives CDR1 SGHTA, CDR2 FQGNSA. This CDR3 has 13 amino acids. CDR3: CASSFRANTEAFF. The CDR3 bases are TGTGCCAGCAGCTTTAGGGCTAACACTGAAGCTTTCTTT. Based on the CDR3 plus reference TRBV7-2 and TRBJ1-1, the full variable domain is GAGVSQSPSNKVTEKGKDVELRCDPISGHTALYWYRQSLGQGLEFLIYFQGNSAPDKSGLPSDRFSAERTGGSVSTLTIQRTQQEDSAVYLCASSFRANTEAFFGQGTRLTVV.

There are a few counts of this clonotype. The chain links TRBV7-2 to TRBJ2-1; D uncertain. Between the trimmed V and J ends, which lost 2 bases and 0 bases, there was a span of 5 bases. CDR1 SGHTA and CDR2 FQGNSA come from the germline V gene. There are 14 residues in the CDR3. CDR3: CASSLLTSYNEQFF. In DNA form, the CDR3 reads TGTGCCAGCAGCTTATTGACCTCCTACAATGAGCAGTTCTTC.

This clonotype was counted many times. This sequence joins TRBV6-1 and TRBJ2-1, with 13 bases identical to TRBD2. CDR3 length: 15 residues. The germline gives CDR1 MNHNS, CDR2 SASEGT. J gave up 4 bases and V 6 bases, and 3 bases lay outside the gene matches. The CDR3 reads CASRQLAGGYNEQFF. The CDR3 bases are TGTGCCAGCAGACAACTAGCGGGAGGGTACAATGAGCAGTTCTTC.

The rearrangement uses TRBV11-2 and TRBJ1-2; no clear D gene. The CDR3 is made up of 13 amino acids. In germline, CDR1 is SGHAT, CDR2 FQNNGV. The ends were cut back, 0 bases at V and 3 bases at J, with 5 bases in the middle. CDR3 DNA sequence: TGTGCCAGCAGCTTAGAAATAGACTATGGCTACACCTTC. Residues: CASSLEIDYGYTF.

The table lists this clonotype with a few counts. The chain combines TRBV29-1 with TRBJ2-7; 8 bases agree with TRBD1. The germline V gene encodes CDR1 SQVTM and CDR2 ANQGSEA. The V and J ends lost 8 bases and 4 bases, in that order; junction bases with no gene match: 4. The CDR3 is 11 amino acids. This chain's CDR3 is CSTRQGYEQYF. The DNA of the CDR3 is TGCAGCACAAGACAGGGGTACGAGCAGTACTTC.

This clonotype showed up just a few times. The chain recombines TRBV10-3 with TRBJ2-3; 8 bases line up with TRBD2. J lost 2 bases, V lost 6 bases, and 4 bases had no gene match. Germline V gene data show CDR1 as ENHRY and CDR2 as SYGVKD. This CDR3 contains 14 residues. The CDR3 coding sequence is TGTGCCATCAGAGAGCGGGGGTACACAGATACGCAGTATTTT. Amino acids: CAIRERGYTDTQYF.

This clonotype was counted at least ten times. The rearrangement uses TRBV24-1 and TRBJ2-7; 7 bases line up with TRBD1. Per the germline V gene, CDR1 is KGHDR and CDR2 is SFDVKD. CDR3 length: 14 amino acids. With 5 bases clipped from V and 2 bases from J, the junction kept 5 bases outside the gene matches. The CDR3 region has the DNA TGTGCCACCAGTGCCGCACAGGGGCCCTACGAGCAGTACTTC. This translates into CATSAAQGPYEQYF.